The 5 T cell receptor beta chains below were found in one sample sequenced in a study of beta chain features in type 1 diabetes. General study findings and limits: Type 1 diabetes patients showed a moderate but significant shortening of TCRB CDR3s in all four CD4+ subsets.

Sequenced material consisted of expressed TCRB transcripts (all of the isolated RNA was reverse transcribed). Only in-frame clones appear in the TCRdb table, and some are missing; sequencing was by immunoSEQ multiplex PCR. The sample lists 500,000 to 650,000 clones, 9.5% to 15% seen once, with around 0.12% in the top ten. Antigens of these TCRs are unknown. Sequencing was done on a sample of naive CD4+ T cells from blood. The origin of the receptors is a man in his thirties or forties with type 1 diabetes.

This sequence joins TRBV10-3 and TRBJ2-6; 8 bases fit TRBD1. The CDR3 totals 17 residues. Germline V lookup: CDR1 ENHRY, CDR2 SYGVKD. V dropped 5 bases and J dropped 0; count of bases not matched to a gene: 6. The CDR3 region is CAISRTGTLSGANVLTF. For the CDR3, the DNA is TGTGCCATCAGTCGGACAGGGACCCTCTCTGGGGCCAACGTCCTGACTTTC.

The rearrangement joins TRBV20-1 to TRBJ2-5, with D hard to call. The CDR3 runs to 10 residues. Trimming left V 3 bases short and J 5 bases short, with 4 bases between. Per the germline V gene, CDR1 is DFQATT and CDR2 is SNEGSKA (reference sequence). In nucleotides, the CDR3 is TGCAGTGCTAGTGCGGAGACCCAGTACTTC. Encoded protein: CSASAETQYF.

This clone has a handful of counts. The chain has TRBV30 and TRBJ1-6; D perhaps matches TRBD1 (6 bases). Trimming took off 4 bases at V and 10 bases at J, with 20 bases between the two ends. Germline CDR1 and CDR2: GTSNPN and SVGIG (reference sequence). The CDR3 is 15 residues long. The CDR3: CAWNPWAGDGSPLHF. The CDR3 DNA sequence: TGTGCCTGGAATCCATGGGCAGGGGATGGATCACCCCTCCACTTT.

The V call is TRBV6-5, the J call TRBJ2-7, with D tentatively TRBD1 or TRBD2 (6 bases each). Trimming stripped 5 bases from V and 1 base from J, with 15 bases between. This CDR3 contains 15 residues. Germline V CDR1 and CDR2: MNHEY, SVGAGI. The CDR3 bases are TGTGCCAGCAGTAAGACGGGGGCATCGTCCTACGAGCAGTACTTC. This gives the protein CASSKTGASSYEQYF.

The J gene is TRBJ1-1, the V gene TRBV5-1; 11 positions agree with TRBD1. The germline V gene encodes CDR1 SGHRS and CDR2 YFSETQ. CDR3 length: 13 amino acids. The ends lost 4 bases at V and 6 bases at J; junction bases unmatched: 2. This CDR3 reads CASSAGQGAEAFF. DNA for the CDR3: TGCGCCAGCAGCGCGGGACAGGGGGCTGAAGCTTTCTTT.